This TCR beta chain was obtained from a study of cytomegalovirus exposure and HLA in healthy donors. PCR involved 60 Vbeta and 13 Jbeta primers. Repertoires were generated with immunoSEQ multiplex PCR, while TCRdb's copy carries only in-frame clones and drops some. This sample has 100,000 to 150,000 clones, with under 90% found just once. The source of this sequence is a woman aged 40 to 50 in good health and CMV-seronegative. The sample taken for sequencing was PBMCs.

CDR3 sequence (DNA): TGTGCTAGTGGTTTGCCCCCCTCCCTCTTTGGCTACACCTTC. Protein product: CASGLPPSLFGYTF. The chain joins TRBV12-5 to TRBJ1-2; D uncertain. Germline V lookup: CDR1 LGHNT, CDR2 FRNRAP. The V end lost 2 bases, the J end lost 7 bases, and 14 bases lay between the germline ends. The CDR3 sequence is 14 residues long. Looking up the rest from reference TRBV12-5 and TRBJ1-2 gives the full variable domain: DARVTQTPRHKVTEMGQEVTMRCQPILGHNTVFWYRQTMMQGLELLAYFRNRAPLDDSGMPKDRFSAEMPDATLATLKIQPSEPRDSAVYFCASGLPPSLFGYTFGSGTRLTVV.